The 11 T cell receptor beta chains listed next were all sequenced from one sample in a study of tumor-infiltrating lymphocytes in oesophageal squamous cell carcinoma. TCRdb called the PCR reads again in MiXCR, with one record for every CDR3 protein. The sample lists 9,500 to 15,000 distinct CDR3 sequences, approximately 50% occurring once. The sequenced material came from esophageal tumor tissue. The source of these receptors is a female donor with esophageal squamous cell carcinoma.

The chain has TRBV7-2 and TRBJ2-7; TRBD2 aligns across 9 bases. In germline, CDR1 is SGHTA, CDR2 FQGNSA. This CDR3 is 15 amino acids long. V was pared by 5 bases and J by 1 base, with 6 bases of the junction left unmatched. The CDR3 here is CASSVTSGFSYEQYF. As DNA, the CDR3 is TGTGCCAGCAGCGTTACTAGCGGGTTTTCCTACGAGCAGTACTTC.

Regarding this clonotype: The conserved final phenylalanine or tryptophan is absent from the CDR3, which likely points to a read error. The CDR3 spells CASSLSAGGRYEQYL. In DNA form, the CDR3 reads TGTGCCAGCAGCTTATCGGCGGGAGGGCGCTACGAGCAGTACCTC. V and J are TRBV11-2 and TRBJ2-4; 9 bases line up with TRBD2. The J call is uncertain, as TRBJ2-7 better fits the DNA end. The CDR3 loop spans 15 amino acids. CDR1 and CDR2 (germline): SGHAT, FQNNGV.

In this sample, this clonotype turned up many times. V is TRBV28 and J is TRBJ1-6, with TRBD1 matching over 7 bases. The V gene end was trimmed by 6 bases and the J gene end by 4 bases; junction bases not matched to a gene: 3. The CDR3 runs to 14 residues. Germline V gene sequence: CDR1 MDHEN, CDR2 SYDVKM. The CDR3 loop is CASRGQSYNSPLHF. The CDR3 DNA reads TGTGCCAGCAGGGGACAGTCTTATAATTCACCCCTCCACTTT.

The chain has TRBV5-1 and TRBJ2-5; D remains ambiguous. The J call could be wrong; TRBJ2-1 is a better fit for the DNA end. Germline V gives CDR1 SGHRS, CDR2 YFSETQ. This CDR3 is 16 amino acids long. CDR3 bases: TGCGCCAGCAGCTTGGGAGTCGGCCGGTCCTACAATGAGCAGTTCTTC. Its protein is CASSLGVGRSYNEQFF.

In its sample, this clonotype was seen many times. As DNA, the CDR3 is TGTGCCAGCAGCCCAACCCCGGGTACCTATGGCTACACCTTC. Residues: CASSPTPGTYGYTF. J is TRBJ1-2 and V is TRBV27; D not certain. In germline, CDR1 is MNHEY, CDR2 SMNVEV (reference sequence). The CDR3 contains 14 residues. Trimming pared 6 bases from V and 4 bases from J, leaving 15 bases between.

The V and J genes are TRBV6-1 and TRBJ1-2, with 7 bases aligning to TRBD1. Unmatched junction bases numbered 12, after V lost 6 bases and J lost 5 bases. This CDR3 is 15 amino acids long. The germline CDR1 and CDR2 sequences are MNHNS and SASEGT. CDR3 DNA: TGTGCCAGCAGCATGGTCGAGGGGGCGAGTTATGGCTACACCTTC. It is translated as CASSMVEGASYGYTF.

This CDR3 reads CASSQPGFQETQYF. DNA of the CDR3: TGTGCCAGCAGCCAGCCCGGCTTCCAAGAGACCCAGTACTTC. The rearrangement joins TRBV3-1 to TRBJ2-5; D gene ambiguous. CDR1 is LGHDT, CDR2 YNNKEL, per germline (reference sequence). Trimming left V 3 bases short and J 1 base short, with 9 bases between. CDR3 length equals 14 residues.

This clonotype appeared a single time. The V call is TRBV11-1, the J call TRBJ1-1; D unresolved. The DNA end is a closer match to TRBJ1-6, so the J assignment may be wrong. There are 15 residues in the CDR3. CDR1 and CDR2 (germline): SGHAT, FQDESV (reference sequence). The CDR3 reads CASRIEYGNNSPLHF. CDR3 bases: TGTGCCAGCAGGATTGAGTACGGCAATAATTCACCCCTCCACTTT.

This chain links TRBV7-2 with TRBJ2-3, with D unresolved. The CDR3 totals 12 residues. Germline-derived CDR1 and CDR2 are SGHTA and FQGNSA. V was trimmed by 5 bases and J by 1 base, leaving 4 bases between them. The CDR3 region is CASSHRTDTQYF. As DNA, the CDR3 is TGTGCCAGCAGCCACCGCACAGATACGCAGTATTTT.

This clonotype appeared a single time. V usage is TRBV7-2 and J usage is TRBJ2-3; D not resolved. CDR1 is SGHTA and CDR2 is FQGNSA in the germline V gene. This CDR3 region has 12 residues. The V end lost 4 bases, the J end lost 2 bases, and 4 bases lay between the germline ends. The chain's CDR3 is CASSSYTDTQYF. CDR3 bases: TGTGCCAGCAGCTCGTACACAGATACGCAGTATTTT.

The chain has TRBV7-2 and TRBJ2-2; D call uncertain. Germline values: CDR1 SGHTA, CDR2 FQGNSA. This CDR3 is built from 16 residues. The ends were cut back, 5 bases at V and 4 bases at J, with 17 bases in the middle. CDR3 protein: CASSPTPGPGTGELFF. The CDR3 DNA follows: TGTGCCAGCAGCCCCACCCCGGGTCCGGGCACCGGGGAGCTGTTTTTT. Full variable domain (outside the CDR3, taken from reference TRBV7-2 and TRBJ2-2): GAGVSQSPSNKVTEKGKDVELRCDPISGHTALYWYRQSLGQGLEFLIYFQGNSAPDKSGLPSDRFSAERTGGSVSTLTIQRTQQEDSAVYLCASSPTPGPGTGELFFGEGSRLTVL.